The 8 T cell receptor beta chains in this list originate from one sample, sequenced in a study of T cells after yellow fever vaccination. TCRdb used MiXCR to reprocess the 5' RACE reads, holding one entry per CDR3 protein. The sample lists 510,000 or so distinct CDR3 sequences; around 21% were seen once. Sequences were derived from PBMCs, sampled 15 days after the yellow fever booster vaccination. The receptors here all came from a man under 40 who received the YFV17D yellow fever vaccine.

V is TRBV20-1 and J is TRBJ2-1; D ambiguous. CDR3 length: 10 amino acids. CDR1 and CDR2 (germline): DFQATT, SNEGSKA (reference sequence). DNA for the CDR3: TGCGGGGTAGTGGGGAATGAGCAGTTCTTC. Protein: CGVVGNEQFF.

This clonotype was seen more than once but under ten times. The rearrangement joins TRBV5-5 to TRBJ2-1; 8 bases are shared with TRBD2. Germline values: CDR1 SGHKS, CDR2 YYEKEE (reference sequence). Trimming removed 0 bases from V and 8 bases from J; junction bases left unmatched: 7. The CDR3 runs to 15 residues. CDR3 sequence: CASSLVIAGRYEQFF. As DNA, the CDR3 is TGTGCCAGCAGCTTGGTGATAGCGGGAAGGTATGAGCAGTTCTTC.

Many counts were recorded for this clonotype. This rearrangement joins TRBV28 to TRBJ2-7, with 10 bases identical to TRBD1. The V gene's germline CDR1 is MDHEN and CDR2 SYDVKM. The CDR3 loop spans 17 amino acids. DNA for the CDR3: TGTGCTACTTCGGACAGGGGGTTTCGGCGGGAGAGTGGGGAGCAGTACTTC. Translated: CATSDRGFRRESGEQYF.

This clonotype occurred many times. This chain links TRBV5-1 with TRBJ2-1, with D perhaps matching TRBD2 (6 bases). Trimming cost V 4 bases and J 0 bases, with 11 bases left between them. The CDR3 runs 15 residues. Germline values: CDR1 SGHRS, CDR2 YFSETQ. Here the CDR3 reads CASSLSGPSYNEQFF. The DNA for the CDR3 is TGCGCCAGCAGCCTGAGCGGGCCCTCCTACAATGAGCAGTTCTTC.

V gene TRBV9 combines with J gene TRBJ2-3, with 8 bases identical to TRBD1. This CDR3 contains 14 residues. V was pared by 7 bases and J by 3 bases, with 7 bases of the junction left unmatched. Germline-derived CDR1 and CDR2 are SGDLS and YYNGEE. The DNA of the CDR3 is TGTGCCAGCGGTTGGGGACAGGCTACAGATACGCAGTATTTT. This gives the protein CASGWGQATDTQYF. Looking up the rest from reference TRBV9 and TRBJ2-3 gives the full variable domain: DSGVTQTPKHLITATGQRVTLRCSPRSGDLSVYWYQQSLDQGLQFLIQYYNGEERAKGNILERFSAQQFPDLHSELNLSSLELGDSALYFCASGWGQATDTQYFGPGTRLTVL.

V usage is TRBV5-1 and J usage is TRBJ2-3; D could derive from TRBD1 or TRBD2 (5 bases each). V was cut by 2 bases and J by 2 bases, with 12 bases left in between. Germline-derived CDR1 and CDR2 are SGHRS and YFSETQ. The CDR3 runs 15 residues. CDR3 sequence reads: CASSFGAALTDTQYF. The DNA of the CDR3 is TGCGCCAGCAGCTTCGGGGCGGCACTCACAGATACGCAGTATTTT.

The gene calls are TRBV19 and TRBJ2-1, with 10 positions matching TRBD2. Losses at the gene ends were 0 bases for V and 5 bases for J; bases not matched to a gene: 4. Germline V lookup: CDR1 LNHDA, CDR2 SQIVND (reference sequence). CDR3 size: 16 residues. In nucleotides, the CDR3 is TGTGCCAGTAGTATAGAACTAGCGGGGCCTAACAATGAGCAGTTCTTC. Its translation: CASSIELAGPNNEQFF.

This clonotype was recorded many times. The DNA for the CDR3 is TGCGCCAGCAGCCGTGTAACAGGGGGCGACACCGGGGAGCTGTTTTTT. The encoded protein is CASSRVTGGDTGELFF. The rearrangement links TRBV5-1 to TRBJ2-2, with 9 bases identical to TRBD1. J was trimmed by 3 bases and V by 4 bases; bases with no gene match: 7. The CDR3 totals 16 residues. CDR1 is SGHRS and CDR2 is YFSETQ in the germline V gene.